The 31 T cell receptor beta chains reported below all come from one sample, sequenced in a study of CD8 T cells in Susac syndrome. Random-hexamer reverse transcription was applied to about 0.5 to 1 ug RNA. TCRdb ran MiXCR on the immunoSEQ multiplex PCR reads and lists one entry per CDR3 protein. The data hold about 240,000 distinct CDR3 sequences, with around 96% observed a single time. The sequencing sample was made of CD4+ T cells from PBMCs. The receptors stem from a human donor with Susac syndrome.

The V and J genes are TRBV27 and TRBJ1-4; D is possibly TRBD1 (5 bases). The CDR3 totals 15 residues. V lost 4 bases, J lost 8 bases, and 17 bases lay in between. Looked up from germline, CDR1 is MNHEY and CDR2 is SMNVEV (reference sequence). The CDR3 here is CASSYLGQGMEKLFF. DNA of the CDR3: TGTGCCAGCAGTTACCTCGGACAAGGGATGGAAAAACTGTTTTTT.

The CDR3 nucleotides are TGCAGCGTTGATTTCCGCCAGAGTCAGGCGCAGTTCTTC. Translating gives CSVDFRQSQAQFF. The V and J genes are TRBV29-1 and TRBJ2-1; unclear D gene. The CDR3 has 13 amino acids. Germline assignment: CDR1 SQVTM and CDR2 ANQGSEA. The V gene lost 3 bases and the J gene lost 12 bases, with 18 bases spanning the gap.

The chain couples TRBV19 to TRBJ1-1; D is uncertain. Trimming left V 4 bases short and J 4 bases short, with 10 bases between. This CDR3 comprises 13 residues. Looked up from germline, CDR1 is LNHDA and CDR2 is SQIVND (reference sequence). DNA of the CDR3: TGTGCCAGTAGTACAGCCTGGGGCACTGAAGCTTTCTTT. Its protein product is CASSTAWGTEAFF. The entire variable domain, with the rest obtained from reference TRBV19 and TRBJ1-1, is as follows: DGGITQSPKYLFRKEGQNVTLSCEQNLNHDAMYWYRQDPGQGLRLIYYSQIVNDFQKGDIAEGYSVSREKKESFPLTVTSAQKNPTAFYLCASSTAWGTEAFFGQGTRLTVV.

This chain connects TRBV25-1 to TRBJ1-5, with TRBD1 as a possible D gene (5 bases). V lost 7 bases, J lost 2 bases, and 12 bases lay in between. Germline V gene lookup returns CDR1 MGHDK and CDR2 SYGVNS. CDR3 length: 14 residues. The CDR3 spells CASTEGEGNQPQHF. The CDR3 nucleotides read TGTGCCAGCACCGAAGGGGAAGGCAATCAGCCCCAGCATTTT.

CDR3 in amino acids: CASSLRYPGTSASVQYF. CDR3 in DNA: TGCGCCAGCAGCTTACGATACCCGGGGACTAGCGCGAGTGTTCAGTACTTC. The V and J genes are TRBV5-1 and TRBJ2-7; the match to TRBD2 covers 10 bases. The CDR3 covers 17 residues. V was pared by 2 bases and J by 10 bases, with 18 bases of the junction left unmatched. In germline, CDR1 is SGHRS, CDR2 YFSETQ.

The chain carries TRBV12-3 or TRBV12-4 and TRBJ2-3; D is uncertain. The CDR3 is 12 amino acids. With 6 bases removed from V and 2 bases from J, the gap between germline ends came to 6 bases. The chain's CDR3 is CASRFHTDTQYF. In DNA form, the CDR3 reads TGTGCCAGCAGATTCCACACAGATACGCAGTATTTT.

This chain links TRBV20-1 with TRBJ2-1, with 7 bases lining up with TRBD2. Trimming cost V 1 base and J 4 bases; bases outside gene matches: 19. CDR1 is DFQATT and CDR2 is SNEGSKA in the germline V gene (reference sequence). The CDR3 loop spans 19 amino acids. The CDR3 DNA reads as TGCAGTGCTAGAGCCCCCTGGGTGGCGGGAGTCTCCTCTTACAATGAGCAGTTCTTC. Translation: CSARAPWVAGVSSYNEQFF.

The chain has TRBV12-3 or TRBV12-4 and TRBJ1-5; D is undetermined. This CDR3 contains 16 residues. Trimming left V 5 bases short and J 5 bases short, with 19 bases between. CDR3 sequence (DNA): TGTGCCAGCAGTCCCAACAATAAGGCTGGGGATCAGCCCCAGCATTTT. Translated, it gives CASSPNNKAGDQPQHF.

V usage is TRBV7-9 and J usage is TRBJ1-2; D remains unclear. Germline CDR1 is SEHNR and CDR2 is FQNEAQ (reference sequence). CDR3 length: 10 residues. V lost 1 base, J lost 7 bases, and 1 base lay in between. CDR3 protein: CASSLGGYTF. CDR3 coding DNA: TGTGCCAGCAGCTTAGGTGGCTACACCTTC.

J is TRBJ2-2 and V is TRBV30; the match to TRBD2 covers 9 bases. CDR3 size: 15 residues. Germline values: CDR1 GTSNPN, CDR2 SVGIG (reference sequence). Trimming took 6 bases from V and 4 from J; bases not matched to a gene: 9. The CDR3 spells CACPTPSGVTGELFF. CDR3 sequence (DNA): TGTGCCTGTCCAACCCCTAGCGGGGTCACCGGGGAGCTGTTTTTT.

V is TRBV12-3 or TRBV12-4 and J is TRBJ1-5; D perhaps matches TRBD1 (5 bases). V lost 5 bases, J lost 0 bases, and 17 bases lay in between. This CDR3 region has 17 residues. The CDR3 loop is CASSGAGGSYSNQPQHF. Written as DNA, the CDR3 is TGTGCCAGCAGTGGGGCCGGGGGATCCTATAGCAATCAGCCCCAGCATTTT.

The V call is TRBV5-1, the J call TRBJ2-5; unclear D gene. The germline CDR1 and CDR2 sequences are SGHRS and YFSETQ. V was trimmed by 6 bases and J by 3 bases, leaving 6 bases between them. This CDR3 contains 11 residues. This CDR3 reads CASTFKETQYF. The CDR3 DNA sequence: TGCGCCAGCACTTTTAAAGAGACCCAGTACTTC. The full variable domain, rest sourced from reference TRBV5-1 and TRBJ2-5, is KAGVTQTPRYLIKTRGQQVTLSCSPISGHRSVSWYQQTPGQGLQFLFEYFSETQRNKGNFPGRFSGRQFSNSRSEMNVSTLELGDSALYLCASTFKETQYFGPGTRLLVL.

The genes are TRBV14 and TRBJ2-1; D is unclear. The CDR3 spans 13 residues. The V end lost 1 base, the J end lost 9 bases, and 10 bases lay between the germline ends. Germline CDR1 SGHDN, CDR2 FVKESK. CDR3 in amino acids: CASSQGLSLEQFF. The CDR3 bases are TGTGCCAGCAGCCAAGGCCTCTCCCTTGAGCAGTTCTTC.

The CDR3 protein is CASSHGVKRGTEAFF. The CDR3 DNA sequence: TGTGCCAGCAGTCATGGGGTCAAAAGAGGCACTGAAGCTTTCTTT. The chain carries TRBV2 and TRBJ1-1; D uncertain. This CDR3 contains 15 residues. Deletions cut 5 bases from V and 4 bases from J, with 17 bases between. Germline CDR1 reads SNHLY; CDR2 reads FYNNEI.

CDR3 amino acids: CATSERDSDYYGYTF. In nucleotides, the CDR3 is TGTGCCACCAGTGAGCGGGACAGCGACTACTATGGCTACACCTTC. The chain employs TRBV24-1 and TRBJ1-2, with 7 positions matching TRBD1. Per germline, CDR1 KGHDR and CDR2 SFDVKD. Trimming took 4 bases from V and 3 from J; bases not matched to a gene: 7. The CDR3 contains 15 residues.

The genes are TRBV12-3 or TRBV12-4 and TRBJ1-5; D is perhaps TRBD1 (5 bases). CDR3 length: 14 residues. V was clipped by 5 bases and J by 7 bases, with 15 bases between them. DNA for the CDR3: TGTGCCAGCAGTCCCGACACAGGCTACCAGCCCCAGCATTTT. It translates to CASSPDTGYQPQHF.

This clonotype is a singleton in its sample. V usage is TRBV5-6 and J usage is TRBJ2-1, with 8 bases aligning to TRBD1. The CDR3 totals 14 residues. Germline V lookup: CDR1 SGHDT, CDR2 YYEEEE. Losses at the gene ends were 0 bases for V and 11 bases for J; bases not matched to a gene: 7. DNA for the CDR3: TGTGCCAGCAGCTTGGCCAACGACAGGGGAAAGCAGTTCTTC. Amino acid sequence: CASSLANDRGKQFF.

The chain recombines TRBV20-1 with TRBJ2-1; TRBD2 matches 8 bases. The CDR3 contains 15 residues. CDR1 is DFQATT, CDR2 SNEGSKA, per germline (reference sequence). With 1 base clipped from V and 7 bases from J, the junction kept 9 bases outside the gene matches. The CDR3 here is CSARVPGLARNEQFF. CDR3 DNA sequence: TGCAGTGCTAGAGTCCCCGGACTAGCTAGGAATGAGCAGTTCTTC.

The chain recombines TRBV29-1 with TRBJ2-4; 10 nucleotides line up with TRBD1. The V gene end was trimmed by 5 bases and the J gene end by 6 bases; junction bases not matched to a gene: 7. The CDR3 totals 14 residues. CDR1 and CDR2 from the germline V gene are SQVTM and ANQGSEA. This chain's CDR3 is CSVRRQGAGNIQYF. CDR3 nucleotide sequence: TGCAGCGTTAGGAGACAGGGGGCTGGAAACATTCAGTACTTC.

The chain carries TRBV3-1 and TRBJ1-4; a possible D gene is TRBD1 (5 bases). The CDR3 contains 13 residues. Per the germline V gene, CDR1 is LGHDT and CDR2 is YNNKEL (reference sequence). V was cut by 6 bases and J by 10 bases, with 15 bases left in between. Here the CDR3 DNA reads TGTGCCAGCAGGGTGAATAGGGGCGGAAAACTGTTTTTT. It is translated as CASRVNRGGKLFF.

V gene TRBV5-1 combines with J gene TRBJ2-1; 10 bases are a match to TRBD2. This CDR3 is built from 17 residues. Germline assignment: CDR1 SGHRS and CDR2 YFSETQ. V dropped 1 base and J dropped 7; count of bases not matched to a gene: 11. This chain's CDR3 is CASSLSSSGSYANEQFF. CDR3 sequence (DNA): TGCGCCAGCAGCTTGTCCTCTAGCGGGAGTTATGCAAATGAGCAGTTCTTC.

V gene TRBV7-8 combines with J gene TRBJ2-1; D is possibly TRBD2 (6 bases). Germline values: CDR1 SGHVS, CDR2 FQNEAQ. The CDR3 contains 15 residues. V was cut by 2 bases and J by 9 bases, with 17 bases left in between. The CDR3 spells CASSLTGARLVEQFF. The CDR3 DNA is TGTGCCAGCAGCTTAACGGGAGCCAGGTTGGTTGAGCAGTTCTTC.

The chain employs TRBV29-1 and TRBJ2-7; perhaps TRBD1 as D (7 bases). This CDR3 is built from 15 residues. Germline assignment: CDR1 SQVTM and CDR2 ANQGSEA. Trimming took off 5 bases at V and 2 bases at J, with 19 bases between the two ends. The CDR3 spells CSVRLRQGGPYEQYF. The CDR3, as DNA: TGCAGCGTTCGACTGCGTCAGGGGGGACCCTACGAGCAGTACTTC.

The chain uses TRBV4-1 and TRBJ1-1; 12 bases agree with TRBD1. V shed 4 bases, J shed 0 bases, and the junction held 3 bases outside the gene matches. The CDR3 sequence is 16 residues long. Germline V CDR1 and CDR2: MGHRA, YSYEKL. CDR3 loop: CASSRGTGGLNTEAFF. DNA of the CDR3: TGCGCCAGCAGCCGTGGGACAGGGGGCTTGAACACTGAAGCTTTCTTT.

This clonotype has only a few counts. The genes are TRBV18 and TRBJ1-2; 8 nucleotides agree with TRBD1. Germline CDR1 and CDR2: KGHSH and LQKENI. V lost 4 bases, J lost 3 bases, and 1 base stayed unmatched. CDR3 length: 13 residues. CDR3 sequence: CASSQDRDYGYTF. In DNA, the CDR3 is TGTGCCAGCTCACAGGACAGGGACTATGGCTACACCTTC. Together with reference TRBV18 and TRBJ1-2, the CDR3 gives the full variable domain: NAGVMQNPRHLVRRRGQEARLRCSPMKGHSHVYWYRQLPEEGLKFMVYLQKENIIDESGMPKERFSAEFPKEGPSILRIQQVVRGDSAAYFCASSQDRDYGYTFGSGTRLTVV.

The genes are TRBV29-1 and TRBJ1-3, with D uncertain. Looked up from germline, CDR1 is SQVTM and CDR2 is ANQGSEA. The CDR3 length is 12 residues. With 5 bases removed from V and 1 base from J, the gap between germline ends came to 6 bases. The CDR3 DNA reads as TGCAGCGTTCGAAATTCTGGAAACACCATATATTTT. Translating gives CSVRNSGNTIYF. The entire variable domain, with the rest obtained from reference TRBV29-1 and TRBJ1-3, is as follows: SAVISQKPSRDICQRGTSLTIQCQVDSQVTMMFWYRQQPGQSLTLIATANQGSEATYESGFVIDKFPISRPNLTFSTLTVSNMSPEDSSIYLCSVRNSGNTIYFGEGSWLTVV.

The J gene is TRBJ2-7, the V gene TRBV13, with D possibly being TRBD1 (5 bases). This CDR3 has 16 residues. CDR1 and CDR2 from the germline V gene are PRHDT and FYEKMQ (reference sequence). Trimming shortened V by 7 bases and J by 2 bases, and 21 bases separated the two germline ends. CDR3 residues: CASTPQETDNPYEQYF. CDR3 sequence (DNA): TGTGCCAGCACCCCCCAGGAGACAGACAACCCCTACGAGCAGTACTTC.

This chain links TRBV29-1 with TRBJ2-5, with 8 bases lining up with TRBD1. Trimming took 4 bases from V and 1 from J; bases not matched to a gene: 8. The CDR3 sequence is 15 residues long. Germline V lookup: CDR1 SQVTM, CDR2 ANQGSEA. CDR3 nucleotide sequence: TGCAGCGTTGCCCGCAGGGGGCTTTTCCAAGAGACCCAGTACTTC. Translation gives CSVARRGLFQETQYF. The full variable domain, in which reference TRBV29-1 and TRBJ2-5 provide the parts outside the CDR3, is SAVISQKPSRDICQRGTSLTIQCQVDSQVTMMFWYRQQPGQSLTLIATANQGSEATYESGFVIDKFPISRPNLTFSTLTVSNMSPEDSSIYLCSVARRGLFQETQYFGPGTRLLVL.

The chain uses TRBV6-5 and TRBJ2-1; TRBD2 aligns across 13 bases. Trimming removed 4 bases from V and 7 bases from J; junction bases left unmatched: 7. The germline V gene has CDR1 MNHEY and CDR2 SVGAGI. This CDR3 is 16 amino acids long. This chain's CDR3 is CASSWGLAGLGNEQFF. DNA for the CDR3: TGTGCCAGCAGTTGGGGACTAGCGGGACTGGGGAATGAGCAGTTCTTC.

The chain has TRBV5-1 and TRBJ2-6, with D unclear. Trimming removed 9 bases from V and 0 bases from J, with 16 bases in between. In germline, CDR1 is SGHRS, CDR2 YFSETQ. The CDR3 runs to 16 residues. Here the CDR3 reads CANRERSSSGANVLTF. The CDR3 nucleotides read TGCGCCAACAGAGAGAGGAGTTCCTCTGGGGCCAACGTCCTGACTTTC.

The gene calls are TRBV24-1 and TRBJ2-4; D is unclear. The V gene's germline CDR1 is KGHDR and CDR2 SFDVKD. V was cut by 4 bases and J by 6 bases, with 9 bases left in between. The CDR3 covers 13 residues. The DNA for the CDR3 is TGTGCCACCAGTGACGGCAGGACAAACATTCAGTACTTC. It specifies CATSDGRTNIQYF.